This entry lists 32 T cell receptor beta chains sequenced from one sample in a study of shared clonotypes between healthy human individuals. Sequencing was performed with immunoSEQ multiplex PCR; in TCRdb, only in-frame clones are kept and a portion is missing. The table has roughly 720,000 clones, 90% seen once; the top ten hold 34%. Material: memory CD8+ T cells from PBMCs. Subset of the sample: CD45RO+ cells pooled with CCR7-negative TemRA cells. Every receptor here comes from a man in his late teens or twenties in good health. Some clones in this sample may be carry-over from other donors' samples.

This rearrangement joins TRBV6-5 to TRBJ1-2; D is ambiguous. Germline V gene sequence: CDR1 MNHEY, CDR2 SVGAGI. The CDR3 has 16 amino acids. With 0 bases removed from V and 3 bases from J, the gap between germline ends came to 14 bases. CDR3: CASSYSEGGSDYGYTF. CDR3 DNA sequence: TGTGCCAGCAGTTACTCTGAGGGTGGTTCGGACTATGGCTACACCTTC.

The rearrangement joins TRBV27 to TRBJ2-2, with 9 bases identical to TRBD1. Germline V gives CDR1 MNHEY, CDR2 SMNVEV (reference sequence). The CDR3 is 16 residues long. The V and J ends lost 2 bases and 3 bases, in that order; junction bases with no gene match: 4. The CDR3 DNA reads as TGTGCCAGCAGTTTAGTGGGACAGGGAGACACCGGGGAGCTGTTTTTT. This encodes CASSLVGQGDTGELFF.

The J gene is TRBJ2-5, the V gene TRBV28; unclear D gene. Germline values: CDR1 MDHEN, CDR2 SYDVKM. This CDR3 comprises 14 residues. Deletions cut 2 bases from V and 6 bases from J, with 13 bases between. CDR3 sequence: CASSLGWQLKTQYF. The CDR3 nucleotides read TGTGCCAGCAGTTTAGGTTGGCAGTTGAAGACCCAGTACTTC.

The chain links TRBV4-2 to TRBJ2-3; tentative D call: TRBD2 (6 bases). V dropped 0 bases and J dropped 2 bases, with 9 bases sitting between them. The germline V gene has CDR1 LGHNA and CDR2 YNFKEQ. The CDR3 spans 15 residues. The CDR3, as DNA: TGTGCCAGCAGCCAAGATCCGGGGGACACAGATACGCAGTATTTT. It yields the protein CASSQDPGDTDTQYF.

As DNA, the CDR3 is TGCGCCAGCAGCCAAGAGGTAGCGGAGGAAACCCAAGAGACCCAGTACTTC. It translates to CASSQEVAEETQETQYF. The chain has TRBV4-1 and TRBJ2-5, with a tentative D call TRBD2 (6 bases). V lost 0 bases, J lost 1 base, and 15 bases lay in between. Germline CDR1 and CDR2: MGHRA and YSYEKL. CDR3 length equals 17 residues.

The V gene is TRBV9, the J gene TRBJ2-1; the D gene is possibly TRBD1 (5 bases). Germline CDR1 is SGDLS and CDR2 is YYNGEE. The germline V and J ends were trimmed by 3 bases and 10 bases, with 23 bases remaining between them. This CDR3 comprises 16 residues. CDR3 in DNA: TGTGCCAGCAGCGAGGGGATCGACTCCCGAATTGGAGAGCAGTTCTTC. Amino acids: CASSEGIDSRIGEQFF.

J is TRBJ1-4 and V is TRBV9; D remains unclear. V dropped 0 bases and J dropped 3 bases, with 9 bases sitting between them. This CDR3 spans 15 amino acids. Germline values: CDR1 SGDLS, CDR2 YYNGEE. This chain's CDR3 is CASSVDPVANEKLFF. The CDR3 region has the DNA TGTGCCAGCAGCGTAGACCCCGTGGCTAATGAAAAACTGTTTTTT.

The V gene is TRBV28, the J gene TRBJ1-5, with a weak D call TRBD1 (5 bases). Germline V gene lookup returns CDR1 MDHEN and CDR2 SYDVKM. V was pared by 4 bases and J by 5 bases, with 15 bases between. This CDR3 comprises 15 residues. CDR3 protein: CASSYLGVGDQPQHF. DNA for the CDR3: TGTGCCAGCAGTTATTTGGGGGTAGGTGATCAGCCCCAGCATTTT.

The J gene is TRBJ2-5, the V gene TRBV5-4; no definite D call. Germline V gene sequence: CDR1 SGHNT, CDR2 YYREEE (reference sequence). V lost 1 base and J 5 bases, leaving 9 bases between the germline ends. The CDR3 runs 13 residues. Here the CDR3 DNA reads TGTGCCAGCAGCTTGTGGGATATGGAGACCCAGTACTTC. Residues: CASSLWDMETQYF. Using reference TRBV5-4 and TRBJ2-5 for the parts outside the CDR3, the full variable domain is ETGVTQSPTHLIKTRGQQVTLRCSSQSGHNTVSWYQQALGQGPQFIFQYYREEENGRGNFPPRFSGLQFPNYSSELNVNALELDDSALYLCASSLWDMETQYFGPGTRLLVL.

The chain recombines TRBV11-2 with TRBJ2-7; 11 positions match TRBD1. The CDR3 totals 15 residues. V shed 5 bases and J 2 bases; nucleotides not matched to a gene: 5. Germline V CDR1 and CDR2: SGHAT, FQNNGV. This chain's CDR3 is CASSPQGQGAYEQYF. The CDR3 coding sequence is TGTGCCAGCAGCCCCCAGGGACAGGGGGCCTACGAGCAGTACTTC.

The gene calls are TRBV6-7 and TRBJ1-3; maybe TRBD1 (6 bases). TRBV6-7 is marked as an open reading frame, function uncertain. Trimming removed 7 bases at V and 6 bases at J, with 28 bases between. The length of the CDR3 is 18 residues. CDR3 protein: CASTFTPTIRGQENTIYF. In DNA, the CDR3 is TGTGCCAGCACATTCACCCCCACCATCAGGGGACAAGAAAACACCATATATTTT.

This clone was recorded once. This rearrangement joins TRBV5-4 to TRBJ2-5; D perhaps matches TRBD2 (6 bases). V lost 4 bases, J lost 2 bases, and 18 bases lay in between. The CDR3 has 16 residues. Germline CDR1 SGHNT, CDR2 YYREEE (reference sequence). The CDR3 DNA reads as TGTGCCAGCAGCATCTGGCGGAGGGGACGTCAAGAGACCCAGTACTTC. Amino acids: CASSIWRRGRQETQYF.

The table lists this clone with many counts. The J gene is TRBJ1-1, the V gene TRBV6-5; a weak D match, TRBD1 (5 bases). The CDR3 loop spans 12 amino acids. Trimming cost V 7 bases and J 8 bases, with 14 bases left between them. Germline V lookup: CDR1 MNHEY, CDR2 SVGAGI. This CDR3 reads CASTDGGSEAFF. As DNA, the CDR3 is TGTGCCAGCACCGACGGGGGGAGCGAAGCTTTCTTT.

The chain joins TRBV5-5 to TRBJ1-5; D remains unclear. CDR1 is SGHKS, CDR2 YYEKEE, per germline (reference sequence). V gave up 4 bases and J gave up 0 bases, with 11 bases separating them. This CDR3 comprises 15 residues. The CDR3: CASSPDIFSNQPQHF. The CDR3 coding sequence is TGTGCCAGCAGCCCGGATATCTTTAGCAATCAGCCCCAGCATTTT.

The chain recombines TRBV4-3 with TRBJ2-7; 8 nucleotides match TRBD2. From germline, CDR1 is LGHNA and CDR2 YSLEER. This CDR3 spans 14 amino acids. V shed 0 bases, J shed 2 bases, and the junction held 0 bases outside the gene matches. In nucleotides, the CDR3 is TGCGCCAGCAGCCAAGAACTAGCGGCCTACGAGCAGTACTTC. Protein sequence: CASSQELAAYEQYF.

The chain links TRBV28 to TRBJ1-5; D not resolved. CDR1 MDHEN and CDR2 SYDVKM come from the germline V gene. Trimming cost V 1 base and J 5 bases, with 9 bases left between them. CDR3 length: 14 amino acids. CDR3 residues: CASSLFAGDQPQHF. The CDR3 region has the DNA TGTGCCAGCAGTTTATTTGCGGGCGATCAGCCCCAGCATTTT. Full variable domain (rest looked up from reference TRBV28 and TRBJ1-5): DVKVTQSSRYLVKRTGEKVFLECVQDMDHENMFWYRQDPGLGLRLIYFSYDVKMKEKGDIPEGYSVSREKKERFSLILESASTNQTSMYLCASSLFAGDQPQHFGDGTRLSIL.

V and J are TRBV6-5 and TRBJ2-6; D gene uncertain. Germline CDR1 and CDR2: MNHEY and SVGAGI. Trimming took off 0 bases at V and 1 base at J, with 7 bases between the two ends. The CDR3 is made up of 16 amino acids. CDR3 residues: CASSYSRGSGANVLTF. The DNA of the CDR3 is TGTGCCAGCAGTTACTCCCGAGGTTCTGGGGCCAACGTCCTGACTTTC.

Comments on this clone: Additional DNA sequences in this sample encode the identical CDR3. The V gene is TRBV27, the J gene TRBJ2-1, with no clear D. V shed 2 bases and J shed 6 bases, with 5 bases lying between them. Germline V gene sequence: CDR1 MNHEY, CDR2 SMNVEV (reference sequence). This CDR3 has 12 amino acids. CDR3 residues: CASSLTGNEQFF. CDR3 nucleotides: TGTGCCAGCAGTTTAACGGGCAATGAGCAGTTCTTC.

The CDR3 bases are TGTGCCAGCAGTTTTGTCCAGGTAGCTGGGGCCAACGTCCTGACTTTC. Its protein product is CASSFVQVAGANVLTF. The chain joins TRBV27 to TRBJ2-6; D unclear. Trimming took off 3 bases at V and 2 bases at J, with 11 bases between the two ends. Germline CDR1 MNHEY, CDR2 SMNVEV (reference sequence). The CDR3 loop spans 16 amino acids.

In this sample, this clone turned up once. V and J are TRBV7-9 and TRBJ2-7, with 7 bases fitting TRBD2. The J segment lost 4 bases and the V segment lost 7 bases, leaving 10 bases of the junction unmatched. The V gene's germline CDR1 is SEHNR and CDR2 FQNEAQ (reference sequence). The CDR3 extends over 14 amino acids. DNA of the CDR3: TGTGCCAGCACCGGACTAGATTCATTGTACGAGCAGTACTTC. The encoded protein is CASTGLDSLYEQYF. Filled out from reference TRBV7-9 and TRBJ2-7, the complete variable domain reads DTGVSQNPRHKITKRGQNVTFRCDPISEHNRLYWYRQTLGQGPEFLTYFQNEAQLEKSRLLSDRFSAERPKGSFSTLEIQRTEQGDSAMYLCASTGLDSLYEQYFGPGTRLTVT.

V and J are TRBV13 and TRBJ1-2, with D perhaps TRBD1 (5 bases). CDR1 and CDR2 from the germline V gene are PRHDT and FYEKMQ (reference sequence). The CDR3 covers 14 residues. The V end lost 5 bases, the J end lost 14 bases, and 24 bases lay between the germline ends. This chain's CDR3 is CASSGGGVWGPLTF. The CDR3 bases are TGTGCCAGCAGCGGAGGAGGTGTTTGGGGCCCTTTGACCTTC.

In its sample, this clone was seen once. The gene calls are TRBV4-3 and TRBJ2-7; perhaps TRBD2 as D (6 bases). CDR1 is LGHNA and CDR2 is YSLEER in the germline V gene. V lost 1 base and J 9 bases, leaving 13 bases between the germline ends. The CDR3 length is 13 residues. The CDR3 region has the DNA TGCGCCAGCAGCCAAGGTTTGCGGGACGGGCAGTACTTC. It translates to CASSQGLRDGQYF.

This sequence joins TRBV27 and TRBJ2-5; 9 positions agree with TRBD1. Germline V gene lookup returns CDR1 MNHEY and CDR2 SMNVEV (reference sequence). CDR3 length: 17 amino acids. With V trimmed by 6 bases and J by 0 bases, 11 bases remained unmatched. The CDR3 DNA reads as TGTGCCAGCAGGGCGGGCGAGGGGACAGGGAACCAAGAGACCCAGTACTTC. This gives the protein CASRAGEGTGNQETQYF.

The genes are TRBV4-1 and TRBJ2-7, with TRBD2 matching over 10 bases. Per the germline V gene, CDR1 is MGHRA and CDR2 is YSYEKL. The CDR3 is 16 residues long. The V gene end was trimmed by 0 bases and the J gene end by 3 bases; junction bases not matched to a gene: 5. Here the CDR3 reads CASSQERTSGYYEQYF. The CDR3 region has the DNA TGCGCCAGCAGCCAAGAGAGGACTAGCGGATACTACGAGCAGTACTTC.

This clone appeared once. The chain links TRBV19 to TRBJ2-3; 12 bases are shared with TRBD2. From germline, CDR1 is LNHDA and CDR2 SQIVND (reference sequence). CDR3 length: 16 residues. With V trimmed by 5 bases and J by 6 bases, 9 bases remained unmatched. This CDR3 reads CASSGTSGRPGDTQYF. The CDR3 coding sequence is TGTGCCAGTAGTGGAACTAGCGGGAGGCCAGGGGATACGCAGTATTTT.

The chain joins TRBV6-1 to TRBJ1-5; the match to TRBD1 covers 12 bases. Germline V gene lookup returns CDR1 MNHNS and CDR2 SASEGT. The CDR3 extends over 15 amino acids. The J segment lost 6 bases and the V segment lost 6 bases, leaving 6 bases of the junction unmatched. The CDR3 DNA reads as TGTGCCAGCAGCTCCGGGACAGGGGGCAGTCAGCCCCAGCATTTT. Translation gives CASSSGTGGSQPQHF.

The DNA of the CDR3 is TGCGCCAGCAGCCAACGGAACCTCAGGACTGAAGCTTTCTTT. Amino acid sequence: CASSQRNLRTEAFF. The chain is built from TRBV4-1 and TRBJ1-1; D unresolved. Deletions cut 2 bases from V and 5 bases from J, with 12 bases between. Germline-derived CDR1 and CDR2 are MGHRA and YSYEKL. The CDR3 has 14 residues.

Written as DNA, the CDR3 is TGCAGTGCTCAAACCGGGGAAGGCTACACCTTC. Translation gives CSAQTGEGYTF. The chain recombines TRBV20-1 with TRBJ1-2; D gene unclear. Per the germline V gene, CDR1 is DFQATT and CDR2 is SNEGSKA (reference sequence). V was shortened by 5 bases and J by 8 bases, with 12 bases between the two germline ends. CDR3 size: 11 residues.

The V call is TRBV19, the J call TRBJ1-1, with a possible D match to TRBD1 (6 bases). The V gene's germline CDR1 is LNHDA and CDR2 SQIVND (reference sequence). V lost 7 bases, J lost 0 bases, and 15 bases lay in between. The CDR3 is made up of 15 amino acids. In DNA, the CDR3 is TGTGCCAGTACCATGGGTTGGGGGCTGAACACTGAAGCTTTCTTT. Its protein product is CASTMGWGLNTEAFF.

The chain has TRBV7-9 and TRBJ2-3; 14 bases are shared with TRBD2. The CDR3 has 18 amino acids. Per germline, CDR1 SEHNR and CDR2 FQNEAQ (reference sequence). V lost 6 bases and J lost 6; bases outside the gene matches: 14. The CDR3 spells CASRFPGTSGSLLDTQYF. In DNA, the CDR3 is TGTGCCAGCAGGTTTCCCGGGACTAGCGGGAGCCTTCTGGATACGCAGTATTTT. The full variable domain, its missing parts supplied by reference TRBV7-9 and TRBJ2-3, is DTGVSQNPRHKITKRGQNVTFRCDPISEHNRLYWYRQTLGQGPEFLTYFQNEAQLEKSRLLSDRFSAERPKGSFSTLEIQRTEQGDSAMYLCASRFPGTSGSLLDTQYFGPGTRLTVL.

The count of this clone is one. J is TRBJ2-2 and V is TRBV29-1; 9 positions match TRBD1. After removal of 6 bases from V and 7 bases from J, the junction contained 9 bases not matched to a gene. Per germline, CDR1 SQVTM and CDR2 ANQGSEA. There are 14 residues in the CDR3. Written as DNA, the CDR3 is TGCAGCGTGACGGACAGGGGAAGGTTCGGGGAGCTGTTTTTT. Translation gives CSVTDRGRFGELFF.

The chain carries TRBV9 and TRBJ2-1; the D call may be TRBD1 or TRBD2 (5 bases each). V lost 0 bases and J lost 4, with 8 bases in between. The CDR3 contains 14 residues. Germline V gene data show CDR1 as SGDLS and CDR2 as YYNGEE. The CDR3 spells CASSVGGTYNEQFF. The CDR3, as DNA: TGTGCCAGCAGCGTAGGGGGGACGTACAATGAGCAGTTCTTC.